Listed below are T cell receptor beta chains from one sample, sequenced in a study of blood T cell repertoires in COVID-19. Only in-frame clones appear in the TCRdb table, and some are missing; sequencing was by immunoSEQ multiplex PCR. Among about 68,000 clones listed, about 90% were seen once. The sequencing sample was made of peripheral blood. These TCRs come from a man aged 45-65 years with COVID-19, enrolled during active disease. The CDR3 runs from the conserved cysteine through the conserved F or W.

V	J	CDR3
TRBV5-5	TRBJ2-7	CASSWTGGQYF
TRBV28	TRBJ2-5	CASSARQGYQETQYF
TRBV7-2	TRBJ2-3	CASIPGGGADTQYF
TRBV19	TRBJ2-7	CASSIDSSYEQYF
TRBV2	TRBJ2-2	CASSDPGTSGRAENTGELFF
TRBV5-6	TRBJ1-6	CASSSLRDSPLHF
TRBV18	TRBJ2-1	CASSFAGGPYNEQFF
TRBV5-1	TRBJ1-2	CASSLAGGLGYGYTF
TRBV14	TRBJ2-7	CASSQELAGVYEQYF
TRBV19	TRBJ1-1	CASSIGREPRAEAFF
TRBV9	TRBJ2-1	CASSQRTSGRGDEQFF
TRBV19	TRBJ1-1	CASSIVGQTNTEAFF
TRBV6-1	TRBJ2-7	CASSEVAAVSREQYF
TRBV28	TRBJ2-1	CASSPLPLQGTYNEQFF
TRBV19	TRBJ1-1	CASSIQPGQGAQTNTEAFF
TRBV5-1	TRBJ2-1	CASSLGLADYNEQFF
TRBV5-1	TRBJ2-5	CASSLQVQETQYF
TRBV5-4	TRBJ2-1	CASSFSAGSYNEQFF
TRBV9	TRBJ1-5	CASSREGGNQPQHF
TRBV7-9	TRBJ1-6	CASSRTGQSYNSPLHF
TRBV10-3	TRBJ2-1	CAISESGREHNNEQFF
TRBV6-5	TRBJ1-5	CACRQADQPQHF
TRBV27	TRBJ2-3	CATLSQRKQYF